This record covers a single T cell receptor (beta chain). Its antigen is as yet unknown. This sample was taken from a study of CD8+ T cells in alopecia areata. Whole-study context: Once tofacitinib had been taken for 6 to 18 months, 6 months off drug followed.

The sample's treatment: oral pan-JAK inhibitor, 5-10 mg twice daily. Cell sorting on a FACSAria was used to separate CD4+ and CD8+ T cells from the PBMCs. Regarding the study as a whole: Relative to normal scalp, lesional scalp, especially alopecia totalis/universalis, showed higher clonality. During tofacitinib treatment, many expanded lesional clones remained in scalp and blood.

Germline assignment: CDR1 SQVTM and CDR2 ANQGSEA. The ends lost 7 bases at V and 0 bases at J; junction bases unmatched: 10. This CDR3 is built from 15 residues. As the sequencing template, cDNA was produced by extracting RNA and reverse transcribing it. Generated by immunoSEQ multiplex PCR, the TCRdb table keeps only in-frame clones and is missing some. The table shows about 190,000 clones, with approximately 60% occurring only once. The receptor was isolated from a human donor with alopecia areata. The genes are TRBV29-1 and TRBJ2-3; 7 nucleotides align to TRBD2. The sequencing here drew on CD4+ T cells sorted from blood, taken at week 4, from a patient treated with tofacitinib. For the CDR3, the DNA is TGCAGCGCTAAGCGGGATCCGACTAGCACAGATACGCAGTATTTT. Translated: CSAKRDPTSTDTQYF.